Sequencing of this T cell receptor (beta chain) was carried out in a study of blood T cell repertoires in COVID-19. Study-wide context: Specimens from acute and convalescent COVID-19 originated in the United States, Italy and Spain.

Data came from immunoSEQ multiplex PCR; TCRdb stores just in-frame clones and leaves some out. Found here are approximately 90,000 clones, over 70% of them singletons; the top ten hold less than 4.5%. This CDR3 contains 15 residues. V gave up 3 bases and J gave up 8 bases; unmatched junction bases: 6. Germline CDR1 and CDR2: SGHTA and FQGNSA. The receptor's source is a man between 60 and 75 years old with acute or convalescent COVID-19. The sequencing sample was made of peripheral blood. The rearrangement joins TRBV7-2 to TRBJ2-1; 11 positions agree with TRBD2. In DNA form, the CDR3 reads TGTGCCAGCAGCTTTAGCGGGGGGGCGGCCTATGAGCAGTTCTTC. This codes for CASSFSGGAAYEQFF.